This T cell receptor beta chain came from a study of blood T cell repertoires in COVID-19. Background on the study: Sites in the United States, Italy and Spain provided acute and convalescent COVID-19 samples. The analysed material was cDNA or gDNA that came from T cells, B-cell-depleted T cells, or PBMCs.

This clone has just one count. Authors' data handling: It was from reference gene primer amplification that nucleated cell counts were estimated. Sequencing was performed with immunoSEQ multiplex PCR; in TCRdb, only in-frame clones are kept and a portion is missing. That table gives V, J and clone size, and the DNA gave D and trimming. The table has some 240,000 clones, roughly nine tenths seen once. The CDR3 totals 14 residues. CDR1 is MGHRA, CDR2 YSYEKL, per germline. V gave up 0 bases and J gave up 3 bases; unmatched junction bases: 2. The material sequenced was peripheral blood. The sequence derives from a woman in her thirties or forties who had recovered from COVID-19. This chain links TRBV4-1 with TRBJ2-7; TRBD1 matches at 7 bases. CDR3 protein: CASSQDSGGYEQYF. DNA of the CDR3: TGCGCCAGCAGCCAAGACTCAGGGGGCTACGAGCAGTACTTC.